A selection of T cell receptor beta chains follows, all from one sample in a study of OX40 agonist ivuxolimab in advanced cancers. Produced via immunoSEQ multiplex PCR; TCRdb's table is partial and in-frame only. The data hold 20,000 or so clones, with roughly four fifths observed a single time. The sample in question was CD4+ or CD8+ T cells sorted from blood, obtained in a trial of the OX40 agonist ivuxolimab. The source of these receptors is an adult with an advanced solid tumor such as melanoma, head and neck, liver or kidney cancer. Each CDR3 is given with its conserved first and last residue. A D gene is named only where the DNA matches it firmly. Size tells how often a clone was seen (once, few, many) or the class of an expanded clone, and some rows leave it out.

cdr3_length: 11; v_call: TRBV6-5; d_call: .; clone_size: .; j_call: TRBJ1-1; cdr3_nt: TGTGCCAGCAGGTTAAACACTGAAGCTTTCTTT; cdr3_aa: CASRLNTEAFF
cdr3_length: 15; v_call: TRBV10-3; d_call: TRBD2; clone_size: once; j_call: TRBJ2-1; cdr3_nt: TGTGCCGTGCTTACTAGCGGGGGGGGCTACAATGAGCAGTTCTTC; cdr3_aa: CAVLTSGGGYNEQFF
cdr3_length: 16; v_call: TRBV9; d_call: TRBD2; clone_size: few; j_call: TRBJ2-2; cdr3_nt: TGTGCCAGCAGCGTTTGGGCTAGCGGCCACACCGGGGAGCTGTTTTTT; cdr3_aa: CASSVWASGHTGELFF
cdr3_length: 15; v_call: TRBV11-2; d_call: TRBD1; clone_size: .; j_call: TRBJ2-2; cdr3_nt: TGTGCCAGCAGCTTGTCCTCAGGGGGCCACGGGGAGCTGTTTTTT; cdr3_aa: CASSLSSGGHGELFF
cdr3_length: 14; v_call: TRBV7-9; d_call: .; clone_size: .; j_call: TRBJ1-1; cdr3_nt: TGTGCCAGCAGCCATAGTATGGGGGCTGCTGAAGCTTTCTTT; cdr3_aa: CASSHSMGAAEAFF
cdr3_length: 15; v_call: TRBV27; d_call: .; clone_size: .; j_call: TRBJ2-1; cdr3_nt: TGTGCCAGCAGTCATCGGCCCGGCGGTGGCAATGAGCAGTTCTTC; cdr3_aa: CASSHRPGGGNEQFF
cdr3_length: 16; v_call: TRBV10-2; d_call: TRBD2; clone_size: once; j_call: TRBJ2-1; cdr3_nt: TGCGCCAGCAGTGAGGGCGGGGGGGCGTCCTACAATGAGCAGTTCTTC; cdr3_aa: CASSEGGGASYNEQFF
cdr3_length: 15; v_call: TRBV9; d_call: TRBD2; clone_size: .; j_call: TRBJ2-1; cdr3_nt: TGTGCCAGCAGCGTATCAAGCGGGGGGTACAATGAGCAGTTCTTC; cdr3_aa: CASSVSSGGYNEQFF
cdr3_length: 15; v_call: TRBV6-1; d_call: .; clone_size: once; j_call: TRBJ2-6; cdr3_nt: TGTGCCAGCAGTGAATTGATTAACACGGGGCCCGTCCTGACTTTC; cdr3_aa: CASSELINTGPVLTF
cdr3_length: 16; v_call: TRBV28; d_call: .; clone_size: .; j_call: TRBJ1-5; cdr3_nt: TGTGCCAGCAGTTCCGCACAGGTCTATAGCAATCAGCCCCAGCATTTT; cdr3_aa: CASSSAQVYSNQPQHF
cdr3_length: 14; v_call: TRBV15; d_call: .; clone_size: .; j_call: TRBJ2-7; cdr3_nt: TGTGCCACCAGCGGCCGGGGCCGGACCTACGAGCAGTACTTC; cdr3_aa: CATSGRGRTYEQYF
cdr3_length: 16; v_call: TRBV7-8; d_call: TRBD1; clone_size: .; j_call: TRBJ1-1; cdr3_nt: TGTGCCAGCAGCCGGACAGGGGGGGGAGTGAACACTGAAGCTTTCTTT; cdr3_aa: CASSRTGGGVNTEAFF
cdr3_length: 16; v_call: TRBV9; d_call: .; clone_size: .; j_call: TRBJ1-5; cdr3_nt: TGTGCCAGCAGCGAAGGGGTTGGCGAGGGCAATCAGCCCCAGCATTTT; cdr3_aa: CASSEGVGEGNQPQHF
cdr3_length: 14; v_call: TRBV7-7; d_call: .; clone_size: .; j_call: TRBJ2-6; cdr3_nt: TGTGCTAGCAGCCCCGGGACTGGGGCCAACGTCCTGACTTTC; cdr3_aa: CASSPGTGANVLTF
cdr3_length: 16; v_call: TRBV11-2; d_call: .; clone_size: .; j_call: TRBJ1-1; cdr3_nt: TGTGCCAGCAGCTTAGGTATTCAGGGATTGAACACTGAAGCTTTCTTT; cdr3_aa: CASSLGIQGLNTEAFF
cdr3_length: 15; v_call: TRBV5-5; d_call: .; clone_size: .; j_call: TRBJ1-2; cdr3_nt: TGTGCCAGCAGCTTGGCCAGTGAATGGGACTATGGCTACACCTTC; cdr3_aa: CASSLASEWDYGYTF
cdr3_length: 15; v_call: TRBV6-5; d_call: .; clone_size: .; j_call: TRBJ1-2; cdr3_nt: TGTGCCAGCAGTTACGCCACAGGGAGGAACTATGGCTACACCTTC; cdr3_aa: CASSYATGRNYGYTF
cdr3_length: 14; v_call: TRBV9; d_call: .; clone_size: .; j_call: TRBJ2-3; cdr3_nt: TGTGCCAGCAGCGTAGGTGGCGGGGCGGGTACGCAGTATTTT; cdr3_aa: CASSVGGGAGTQYF
cdr3_length: 14; v_call: TRBV28; d_call: TRBD1; clone_size: few; j_call: TRBJ2-7; cdr3_nt: TGTGCCAGCAGTGGGGGGACAGGGGGTGACGAGCAGTACTTC; cdr3_aa: CASSGGTGGDEQYF
cdr3_length: 15; v_call: TRBV5-6; d_call: .; clone_size: .; j_call: TRBJ1-5; cdr3_nt: TGTGCCAGCAGCTTGTCCCGTTATAGCAATCAGCCCCAGCATTTT; cdr3_aa: CASSLSRYSNQPQHF
cdr3_length: 12; v_call: TRBV27; d_call: TRBD1; clone_size: .; j_call: TRBJ2-7; cdr3_nt: TGTGCCAGCAGCACAGGGGGTCTCGAGCAGTACTTC; cdr3_aa: CASSTGGLEQYF
cdr3_length: 14; v_call: TRBV6-1; d_call: .; clone_size: once; j_call: TRBJ2-2; cdr3_nt: TGTGCCAGCAGTGCCGCCAGAGACACCGGGGAGCTGTTTTTT; cdr3_aa: CASSAARDTGELFF
cdr3_length: 12; v_call: TRBV7-3; d_call: .; clone_size: .; j_call: TRBJ2-2; cdr3_nt: TGTGCCAGCAGCTTTACCACCGGGGAGCTGTTTTTT; cdr3_aa: CASSFTTGELFF
cdr3_length: 14; v_call: TRBV5-1; d_call: TRBD2; clone_size: once; j_call: TRBJ2-1; cdr3_nt: TGCGCCAGCAGCGAAGCGGGGGGGCTTAGTGAGCAGTTCTTC; cdr3_aa: CASSEAGGLSEQFF
cdr3_length: 13; v_call: TRBV27; d_call: .; clone_size: .; j_call: TRBJ2-1; cdr3_nt: TGTGCTGCGTCGACAGGCTCCTACAATGAGCAGTTCTTC; cdr3_aa: CAASTGSYNEQFF
cdr3_length: 14; v_call: TRBV9; d_call: .; clone_size: .; j_call: TRBJ1-1; cdr3_nt: TGTGCCAGCAGCTCCCGGGTCTCTGGGACTGAAGCTTTCTTT; cdr3_aa: CASSSRVSGTEAFF
cdr3_length: 15; v_call: TRBV12-5; d_call: .; clone_size: .; j_call: TRBJ1-2; cdr3_nt: TGTGCTAGTGACTTAGGGCAGGAGGATCTCTATGGCTACACCTTC; cdr3_aa: CASDLGQEDLYGYTF
cdr3_length: 15; v_call: TRBV4-3; d_call: .; clone_size: .; j_call: TRBJ2-2; cdr3_nt: TGCGCCAGCAGCCAAAGAAGGACGAACACCGGGGAGCTGTTTTTT; cdr3_aa: CASSQRRTNTGELFF
cdr3_length: 13; v_call: TRBV7-6; d_call: TRBD1; clone_size: .; j_call: TRBJ2-7; cdr3_nt: TGTGCCAGCGGCCGGGACAGGACCTACGAGCAGTACTTC; cdr3_aa: CASGRDRTYEQYF
cdr3_length: 15; v_call: TRBV7-9; d_call: .; clone_size: .; j_call: TRBJ1-2; cdr3_nt: TGTGCCAGCAGCTTAGCGTCGGCCCTTTCCTATGGCTACACCTTC; cdr3_aa: CASSLASALSYGYTF
cdr3_length: 15; v_call: TRBV27; d_call: .; clone_size: .; j_call: TRBJ2-7; cdr3_nt: TGTGCCAGCAGTTCAGCAGGGGAATCGTCCTACGAGCAGTACTTC; cdr3_aa: CASSSAGESSYEQYF
cdr3_length: 14; v_call: TRBV28; d_call: .; clone_size: .; j_call: TRBJ1-2; cdr3_nt: TGTGCCAGCAGTCCTCCGGGCCTAACGGGGGGCTACACCTTC; cdr3_aa: CASSPPGLTGGYTF
cdr3_length: 16; v_call: TRBV28; d_call: TRBD1; clone_size: .; j_call: TRBJ2-2; cdr3_nt: TGTGCCAGCAGTCCCTCGGGGACAGGGCTGGACGGGGAGCTGTTTTTT; cdr3_aa: CASSPSGTGLDGELFF
cdr3_length: 13; v_call: TRBV6-6; d_call: TRBD1; clone_size: once; j_call: TRBJ1-1; cdr3_nt: TGTGCCAGCAGTACAGGGGGCTCGACTGAAGCTTTCTTT; cdr3_aa: CASSTGGSTEAFF
cdr3_length: 14; v_call: TRBV5-4; d_call: TRBD2; clone_size: .; j_call: TRBJ2-1; cdr3_nt: TGTGCCAGCAGCTTGAGGACTAGCACGGATGAGCAGTTCTTC; cdr3_aa: CASSLRTSTDEQFF
cdr3_length: 15; v_call: TRBV9; d_call: .; clone_size: .; j_call: TRBJ1-2; cdr3_nt: TGTGCCAGCAGCGTAGGTGGGTTGGCTAACTATGGCTACACCTTC; cdr3_aa: CASSVGGLANYGYTF
cdr3_length: 12; v_call: TRBV30; d_call: .; clone_size: .; j_call: TRBJ2-3; cdr3_nt: TGTGCCTGGATGAGAGGGATGGATACGCAGTATTTT; cdr3_aa: CAWMRGMDTQYF
cdr3_length: 16; v_call: TRBV28; d_call: .; clone_size: .; j_call: TRBJ1-5; cdr3_nt: TGTGCCAGCAGTTTAGTGTACCGCGATAGCAATCAGCCCCAGCATTTT; cdr3_aa: CASSLVYRDSNQPQHF
cdr3_length: 14; v_call: TRBV7-3; d_call: TRBD2; clone_size: .; j_call: TRBJ2-2; cdr3_nt: TGTGCCTGTGGATCGGGGGGGGGCACCGGGGAGCTGTTTTTT; cdr3_aa: CACGSGGGTGELFF
cdr3_length: 14; v_call: TRBV28; d_call: TRBD1; clone_size: .; j_call: TRBJ2-7; cdr3_nt: TGTGCCAGCAGTTTGCTTGGGACAGGGAGCGAGCAGTACTTC; cdr3_aa: CASSLLGTGSEQYF
cdr3_length: 12; v_call: TRBV11-2; d_call: .; clone_size: .; j_call: TRBJ2-7; cdr3_nt: TGTGCCAGCAGCTTCGGGGCTTACGAGCAGTACTTC; cdr3_aa: CASSFGAYEQYF
cdr3_length: 15; v_call: TRBV9; d_call: TRBD1; clone_size: once; j_call: TRBJ2-3; cdr3_nt: TGTGCCAGCAGCCTAGGGGACAGTTCCACAGATACGCAGTATTTT; cdr3_aa: CASSLGDSSTDTQYF
cdr3_length: 14; v_call: TRBV28; d_call: .; clone_size: .; j_call: TRBJ1-2; cdr3_nt: TGTGCCAGCAGTTTTTACGGGGGAGGCTATGGCTACACCTTC; cdr3_aa: CASSFYGGGYGYTF
cdr3_length: 15; v_call: TRBV5-1; d_call: .; clone_size: .; j_call: TRBJ2-1; cdr3_nt: TGCGCCAGCAGCTATAGCCCGAGCTCCTACAATGAGCAGTTCTTC; cdr3_aa: CASSYSPSSYNEQFF
cdr3_length: 16; v_call: TRBV5-6; d_call: .; clone_size: .; j_call: TRBJ1-4; cdr3_nt: TGTGCCAGCAGCTTGGAATTTGGGGGTCCTAATGAAAAACTGTTTTTT; cdr3_aa: CASSLEFGGPNEKLFF
cdr3_length: 16; v_call: TRBV4-3; d_call: .; clone_size: .; j_call: TRBJ2-7; cdr3_nt: TGCGCCAGCAGCCAAGATTGGGCAGGATTCGTCCACGAGCAGTACTTC; cdr3_aa: CASSQDWAGFVHEQYF
cdr3_length: 11; v_call: TRBV5-1; d_call: .; clone_size: large; j_call: TRBJ2-7; cdr3_nt: TGCGCCAGCAGCTCCTACTACGAGCAGTACTTC; cdr3_aa: CASSSYYEQYF
cdr3_length: 13; v_call: TRBV15; d_call: .; clone_size: hyperexpanded; j_call: TRBJ2-5; cdr3_nt: TGTGCCACCAGCAGGTTCGGGGGCGAGACCCAGTACTTC; cdr3_aa: CATSRFGGETQYF